The next 32 T cell receptor beta chains were all read from a single sample in a study of T cell responses to AZD1222 COVID-19 vaccine. The method was immunoSEQ multiplex PCR; TCRdb's version includes in-frame clones alone and lacks a portion of them. The sample has about 75,000 clones, approximately 88% seen once; the top ten hold 9% to 10%. The sample consisted of peripheral blood, taken 28 days after the second dose of the MenACWY control vaccine. Receptor source: an adult who received the MenACWY meningococcal vaccine as a control.

This chain uses TRBV4-3 with TRBJ2-3; D not certain. This CDR3 region has 16 residues. Germline V CDR1 and CDR2: LGHNA, YSLEER. The germline V and J ends were trimmed by 0 bases and 3 bases, with 13 bases remaining between them. The CDR3 sequence: CASSQEGIGMTDTQYF. CDR3 sequence (DNA): TGCGCCAGCAGCCAAGAAGGGATAGGAATGACAGATACGCAGTATTTT.

The table lists this clone with a few counts. The V gene is TRBV19, the J gene TRBJ1-2; no reliable D call. This CDR3 spans 18 amino acids. V was trimmed by 0 bases and J by 4 bases, leaving 21 bases between them. Per germline, CDR1 LNHDA and CDR2 SQIVND (reference sequence). The CDR3 DNA reads TGTGCCAGTAGTATAGATTTCGCCGCAGCCACTGGCCCCTATGGCTACACCTTC. Translation gives CASSIDFAAATGPYGYTF.

This clone turned up a few times. The rearrangement joins TRBV19 to TRBJ2-2; no definite D call. Trimming cost V 7 bases and J 0 bases, with 12 bases left between them. The CDR3 is made up of 15 amino acids. In germline, CDR1 is LNHDA, CDR2 SQIVND (reference sequence). This CDR3 reads CASKIRIANTGELFF. The CDR3, as DNA: TGTGCCAGTAAGATCAGGATTGCGAACACCGGGGAGCTGTTTTTT.

The chain recombines TRBV11-2 with TRBJ2-3; D might be TRBD1 or TRBD2, each matching 5 bases. Trimming took 4 bases from V and 0 from J, leaving 20 bases between them. In germline, CDR1 is SGHAT, CDR2 FQNNGV. The CDR3 has 18 residues. The CDR3 is CASSSRGAAQSSTDTQYF. The CDR3 coding sequence is TGTGCCAGCAGCTCTAGAGGGGCCGCACAGTCTAGCACAGATACGCAGTATTTT.

This chain connects TRBV3-1 (or the pseudogene TRBV3-2) to TRBJ2-5; D is possibly TRBD1 or TRBD2 (6 bases each). Germline CDR1 LGHDT, CDR2 YNNKEL (reference sequence). CDR3 length: 15 amino acids. V lost 1 base to trimming and J lost 2 bases, with 11 bases between them. The CDR3, as DNA: TGTGCCAGCAGCCAAGCTCGGGGGCCTCAAGAGACCCAGTACTTC. It translates to CASSQARGPQETQYF.

The CDR3 loop is CASSIVRNEQFF. The CDR3 DNA reads as TGTGCCAGTAGTATAGTGAGGAATGAGCAGTTCTTC. The chain joins TRBV19 to TRBJ2-1; D call uncertain. Trimming left V 1 base short and J 7 bases short, with 5 bases between. CDR1 is LNHDA, CDR2 SQIVND, per germline (reference sequence). The CDR3 totals 12 residues.

The chain joins TRBV19 to TRBJ1-2, with D possibly TRBD1 on 5 matching bases. Germline CDR1 is LNHDA and CDR2 is SQIVND (reference sequence). V lost 1 base and J 3 bases, leaving 9 bases between the germline ends. There are 14 residues in the CDR3. CDR3 nucleotide sequence: TGTGCCAGTAGTATAGTCAAGACAGACTATGGCTACACCTTC. It translates to CASSIVKTDYGYTF.

This sequence joins TRBV7-9 and TRBJ1-1, with TRBD1 as a possible D gene (5 bases). The germline V gene has CDR1 SEHNR and CDR2 FQNEAQ (reference sequence). The CDR3 is 14 amino acids. The V end lost 5 bases, the J end lost 5 bases, and 15 bases lay between the germline ends. This CDR3 reads CASSPQGFWTEAFF. CDR3 DNA: TGTGCCAGCAGCCCGCAGGGATTTTGGACTGAAGCTTTCTTT.

This clone was picked up one time. The V gene is TRBV7-8, the J gene TRBJ2-1, with D tentatively TRBD2 (6 bases). The V end lost 2 bases, the J end lost 8 bases, and 22 bases lay between the germline ends. Germline-derived CDR1 and CDR2 are SGHVS and FQNEAQ. The CDR3 has 17 residues. CDR3 nucleotides: TGTGCCAGCAGCTTAAAGTCCCGACTGACTTCGGGGGATGAGCAGTTCTTC. The encoded protein is CASSLKSRLTSGDEQFF.

The chain has TRBV18 and TRBJ2-7; 8 bases fit TRBD1. Germline V CDR1 and CDR2: KGHSH, LQKENI. This CDR3 is built from 17 residues. V dropped 3 bases and J dropped 0; count of bases not matched to a gene: 10. The CDR3 loop reads CASSPLPGQVSSYEQYF. CDR3 in DNA: TGTGCCAGCTCACCCTTACCGGGACAGGTGAGCTCCTACGAGCAGTACTTC.

This chain uses TRBV5-1 with TRBJ2-3, with 10 bases fitting TRBD2. The trim removed 1 base at V and 1 base at J, leaving 3 bases unmatched. The germline V gene has CDR1 SGHRS and CDR2 YFSETQ. The CDR3 sequence is 16 residues long. The CDR3: CASSLSGGAGTDTQYF. CDR3 nucleotide sequence: TGCGCCAGCAGCTTGAGCGGGGGGGCAGGCACAGATACGCAGTATTTT. Full variable domain (missing parts from reference TRBV5-1 and TRBJ2-3): KAGVTQTPRYLIKTRGQQVTLSCSPISGHRSVSWYQQTPGQGLQFLFEYFSETQRNKGNFPGRFSGRQFSNSRSEMNVSTLELGDSALYLCASSLSGGAGTDTQYFGPGTRLTVL.

The chain is built from TRBV9 and TRBJ2-7; TRBD1 might be the D (6 bases). The CDR3 has 12 amino acids. The V end was cut by 4 bases, the J end by 5 bases, with 10 bases between. Per germline, CDR1 SGDLS and CDR2 YYNGEE. CDR3 in DNA: TGTGCCAGCAGCAGGGACAACGACGAGCAGTACTTC. Translated: CASSRDNDEQYF.

The chain employs TRBV11-2 and TRBJ2-7; 7 bases agree with TRBD1. Germline trimming cut 5 bases from V and 2 bases from J; bases unmatched to any gene: 9. CDR3 length: 15 residues. Germline CDR1 is SGHAT and CDR2 is FQNNGV. CDR3 in DNA: TGTGCCAGCAGCCGCGACAGGGTAGGAGCCTACGAGCAGTACTTC. Translating gives CASSRDRVGAYEQYF. Supplemented by reference TRBV11-2 and TRBJ2-7, the full variable domain reads EAGVAQSPRYKIIEKRQSVAFWCNPISGHATLYWYQQILGQGPKLLIQFQNNGVVDDSQLPKDRFSAERLKGVDSTLKIQPAKLEDSAVYLCASSRDRVGAYEQYFGPGTRLTVT.

The rearrangement links TRBV7-2 to TRBJ2-3; 14 bases match TRBD2. The ends lost 0 bases at V and 4 bases at J; junction bases unmatched: 6. The CDR3 length is 18 residues. The germline CDR1 and CDR2 sequences are SGHTA and FQGNSA. CDR3 nucleotide sequence: TGTGCCAGCAGCTTAGCGCTTAAGACTAGCGGGGGGGCAGATACGCAGTATTTT. The encoded protein is CASSLALKTSGGADTQYF.

The chain recombines TRBV29-1 with TRBJ2-5; TRBD1 might be the D (7 bases). Germline CDR1 SQVTM, CDR2 ANQGSEA. CDR3 size: 13 residues. V was shortened by 7 bases and J by 2 bases, with 14 bases between the two germline ends. The CDR3 bases are TGCAGCGGGAGGGACAGAGTACAAGAGACCCAGTACTTC. Protein product: CSGRDRVQETQYF.

This chain connects TRBV12-5 to TRBJ1-2, with D unresolved. The CDR3 is 12 residues long. Between the trimmed V and J ends, which lost 2 bases and 3 bases, there was a span of 4 bases. Germline lookup yields CDR1 LGHNT and CDR2 FRNRAP. The CDR3 sequence: CASGLPDYGYTF. CDR3 nucleotide sequence: TGTGCTAGTGGTTTGCCGGACTATGGCTACACCTTC.

This sequence joins TRBV29-1 and TRBJ1-4; 8 bases fit TRBD1. CDR1 SQVTM and CDR2 ANQGSEA come from the germline V gene. The CDR3 extends over 13 amino acids. The V gene end was trimmed by 6 bases and the J gene end by 8 bases; junction bases not matched to a gene: 8. The CDR3 region is CSVADRGGEKLFF. CDR3 coding DNA: TGCAGCGTGGCTGACAGGGGAGGGGAAAAACTGTTTTTT.

The chain employs TRBV24-1 and TRBJ1-6; 10 bases line up with TRBD1. The trim removed 9 bases at V and 10 bases at J, leaving 5 bases unmatched. Germline CDR1 is KGHDR and CDR2 is SFDVKD. The CDR3 totals 13 residues. Written as DNA, the CDR3 is TGTGCCACCCAGGACAGGGGGTCCTCACCCCTCCACTTT. It encodes CATQDRGSSPLHF.

This rearrangement joins TRBV6-5 to TRBJ1-6, with D maybe TRBD1 (6 bases). The CDR3 has 12 amino acids. Deletions cut 6 bases from V and 10 bases from J, with 10 bases between. Germline V gene sequence: CDR1 MNHEY, CDR2 SVGAGI. The CDR3 sequence is CASRRQDSPLHF. The CDR3 DNA sequence: TGTGCCAGCAGAAGACAGGACTCACCCCTCCACTTT.

The chain has TRBV27 and TRBJ2-5, with D perhaps TRBD2 (7 bases). V shed 1 base and J shed 2 bases, with 11 bases lying between them. The CDR3 spans 15 residues. The V gene's germline CDR1 is MNHEY and CDR2 SMNVEV (reference sequence). The CDR3 loop is CASSLLRGPQETQYF. In DNA, the CDR3 is TGTGCCAGCAGTTTATTGCGGGGGCCGCAAGAGACCCAGTACTTC.

This chain links TRBV7-9 with TRBJ2-5, with 7 bases matching TRBD2. V trimming: 7 bases; J trimming: 2 bases; junction bases outside the gene matches: 4. Germline CDR1 is SEHNR and CDR2 is FQNEAQ (reference sequence). This CDR3 contains 13 residues. CDR3 in amino acids: CASISGGQETQYF. The CDR3 nucleotides are TGTGCCAGCATTTCCGGGGGGCAAGAGACCCAGTACTTC.

This clone occurred once. V and J are TRBV27 and TRBJ1-2; tentatively, D is TRBD1 (6 bases). The V end was cut by 8 bases, the J end by 4 bases, with 20 bases between. CDR1 and CDR2 (germline): MNHEY, SMNVEV (reference sequence). The CDR3 covers 15 residues. CDR3 region: CASRNQDSLLYGYTF. The CDR3 DNA follows: TGTGCCAGCCGTAATCAGGACAGCCTCCTCTATGGCTACACCTTC.

In its sample, this clone was seen once. V gene TRBV19 combines with J gene TRBJ2-5, with D possibly being TRBD1 (5 bases). The CDR3 covers 17 residues. Germline V gene lookup returns CDR1 LNHDA and CDR2 SQIVND (reference sequence). V gave up 5 bases and J gave up 0 bases, with 19 bases separating them. The CDR3 protein is CASSPPHDRKYQETQYF. The DNA of the CDR3 is TGTGCCAGTAGTCCCCCGCACGACAGAAAGTACCAAGAGACCCAGTACTTC. The variable domain in full, completed from reference TRBV19 and TRBJ2-5, reads DGGITQSPKYLFRKEGQNVTLSCEQNLNHDAMYWYRQDPGQGLRLIYYSQIVNDFQKGDIAEGYSVSREKKESFPLTVTSAQKNPTAFYLCASSPPHDRKYQETQYFGPGTRLLVL.

This clone was recorded a few times. The chain is built from TRBV7-3 and TRBJ2-1; D tentatively reads TRBD1 or TRBD2 (5 bases each). CDR1 and CDR2 (germline): SGHTA, FQGTGA. The CDR3 has 16 residues. V lost 5 bases and J lost 2, with 16 bases in between. DNA of the CDR3: TGTGCCAGCAGCCTACAAGCCCGGGGACCCTACAATGAGCAGTTCTTC. This gives the protein CASSLQARGPYNEQFF.

This chain connects TRBV7-9 to TRBJ2-5; TRBD1 matches 8 bases. Germline CDR1 SEHNR, CDR2 FQNEAQ (reference sequence). V shed 1 base and J 7 bases; nucleotides not matched to a gene: 5. CDR3 length: 14 amino acids. In DNA form, the CDR3 reads TGTGCCAGCAGCTTAGGCACAGGGGGTGGGACCCAGTACTTC. It yields the protein CASSLGTGGGTQYF.

The J gene is TRBJ2-5, the V gene TRBV4-1, with TRBD1 identical over 8 bases. This CDR3 has 16 amino acids. Germline assignment: CDR1 MGHRA and CDR2 YSYEKL. With 2 bases clipped from V and 5 bases from J, the junction kept 10 bases outside the gene matches. The CDR3 reads CASSQPETGVKETQYF. CDR3 sequence (DNA): TGCGCCAGCAGCCAACCCGAGACAGGGGTCAAGGAGACCCAGTACTTC.

J is TRBJ1-5 and V is TRBV7-2; no reliable D call. V lost 5 bases and J lost 3, with 5 bases in between. The CDR3 contains 12 residues. Germline loops: CDR1 SGHTA, CDR2 FQGNSA. The CDR3 protein is CASSDPNQPQHF. In DNA, the CDR3 is TGTGCCAGCAGCGACCCCAATCAGCCCCAGCATTTT. Full variable domain (missing parts from reference TRBV7-2 and TRBJ1-5): GAGVSQSPSNKVTEKGKDVELRCDPISGHTALYWYRQSLGQGLEFLIYFQGNSAPDKSGLPSDRFSAERTGGSVSTLTIQRTQQEDSAVYLCASSDPNQPQHFGDGTRLSIL.

V and J are TRBV4-3 and TRBJ2-5, with 7 bases that match TRBD2. V shed 0 bases, J shed 4 bases, and the junction held 8 bases outside the gene matches. Germline V gene sequence: CDR1 LGHNA, CDR2 YSLEER. CDR3 length: 16 amino acids. The CDR3: CASSQDRNSGVETQYF. In nucleotides, the CDR3 is TGCGCCAGCAGCCAAGATCGAAACAGCGGGGTAGAGACCCAGTACTTC.

Only one count was recorded for this clone. This chain connects TRBV30 to TRBJ1-1; D gene unclear. This CDR3 is built from 13 residues. Germline V lookup: CDR1 GTSNPN, CDR2 SVGIG (reference sequence). V gave up 4 bases and J gave up 0 bases, with 9 bases separating them. The CDR3 loop is CAWTREMNTEAFF. CDR3 bases: TGTGCCTGGACTAGGGAGATGAACACTGAAGCTTTCTTT. The whole variable domain, remainder taken from reference TRBV30 and TRBJ1-1, is SQTIHQWPATLVQPVGSPLSLECTVEGTSNPNLYWYRQAAGRGLQLLFYSVGIGQISSEVPQNLSASRPQDRQFILSSKKLLLSDSGFYLCAWTREMNTEAFFGQGTRLTVV.

This clone was seen once. The chain links TRBV19 to TRBJ2-5; D is undetermined. The V end was cut by 6 bases, the J end by 2 bases, with 10 bases between. This CDR3 contains 13 residues. Per the germline V gene, CDR1 is LNHDA and CDR2 is SQIVND (reference sequence). The CDR3 DNA is TGTGCCAGTAGGCAAACCCGACAAGAGACCCAGTACTTC. This gives the protein CASRQTRQETQYF.

The chain links TRBV29-1 to TRBJ1-6; TRBD1 is a possible D gene (5 bases). Germline V lookup: CDR1 SQVTM, CDR2 ANQGSEA. Between the trimmed V and J ends, which lost 4 bases and 6 bases, there was a span of 10 bases. This CDR3 has 13 residues. The CDR3 reads CSVAPDSNSPLHF. CDR3 nucleotides: TGCAGCGTTGCCCCAGACAGTAATTCACCCCTCCACTTT.

The chain combines TRBV10-3 with TRBJ2-7, with 9 bases fitting TRBD2. Germline V gene lookup returns CDR1 ENHRY and CDR2 SYGVKD. After removal of 2 bases from V and 4 bases from J, the junction contained 9 bases not matched to a gene. This CDR3 region has 16 residues. The CDR3 sequence: CAISEPGIAGDYEQYF. In DNA, the CDR3 is TGTGCCATCAGTGAGCCGGGAATAGCGGGGGATTACGAGCAGTACTTC.